Shown below are 17 T cell receptor beta chains from a single sample sequenced in a study of CD8 T cell repertoires and HIV-1 epitope variants. The repertoire was sequenced with immunoSEQ multiplex PCR; TCRdb's copy has only in-frame clones and lacks some. Here the sample spans a few thousand clones, approximately 67% being singletons. No antigen is known for these receptors. The sequenced sample consisted of cultured CD8+ T cells derived from PBMCs. The receptor set was obtained from a male donor with HIV.

V is TRBV6-5 and J is TRBJ2-1; possible D gene TRBD2, 5 bases. The CDR3 sequence is 13 residues long. Trimming pared 5 bases from V and 5 bases from J, leaving 10 bases between. Germline V gene data show CDR1 as MNHEY and CDR2 as SVGAGI. The DNA for the CDR3 is TGTGCCAGCAGTCTCGCCGGGAACAATGAGCAGTTCTTC. Residues: CASSLAGNNEQFF.

The chain combines TRBV5-4 with TRBJ2-3; D gene uncertain. The ends were cut back, 2 bases at V and 4 bases at J, with 5 bases in the middle. Looked up from germline, CDR1 is SGHNT and CDR2 is YYREEE (reference sequence). The length of the CDR3 is 12 residues. This CDR3 is CASSFRPDTQYF. CDR3 coding DNA: TGTGCCAGCAGCTTTCGTCCAGATACGCAGTATTTT.

The J gene is TRBJ1-2, the V gene TRBV13; 9 bases line up with TRBD1. Germline V gene lookup returns CDR1 PRHDT and CDR2 FYEKMQ (reference sequence). CDR3 length: 15 amino acids. V dropped 4 bases and J dropped 3; count of bases not matched to a gene: 6. In DNA form, the CDR3 reads TGTGCCAGCAGCTCCCGACAGGGGGTCTACTATGGCTACACCTTC. Protein: CASSSRQGVYYGYTF.

The gene calls are TRBV28 and TRBJ1-4; no firm D call. The CDR3 totals 13 residues. Germline V lookup: CDR1 MDHEN, CDR2 SYDVKM. Trimming pared 7 bases from V and 7 bases from J, leaving 13 bases between. As DNA, the CDR3 is TGTGCCAGCAACGGGGAGACCCCTGAAAAACTGTTTTTT. It is translated as CASNGETPEKLFF.

The sample holds one count of this clone. The gene calls are TRBV10-2 and TRBJ2-1; TRBD2 matches 12 bases. CDR3 length: 15 residues. Germline-derived CDR1 and CDR2 are WSHSY and SAAADI. Trimming took 2 bases from V and 10 from J; bases not matched to a gene: 6. The CDR3 DNA reads as TGCGCCAGCAGTGAGGTATCTAGCGGGGGGGCGGAGCAGTTCTTC. This sequence encodes CASSEVSSGGAEQFF.

The chain is built from TRBV19 and TRBJ2-1, with no clear D. Trimming stripped 3 bases from V and 1 base from J, with 10 bases between. The CDR3 is 15 amino acids. The germline gives CDR1 LNHDA, CDR2 SQIVND (reference sequence). The CDR3 reads CASSMSPSSYNEQFF. CDR3 sequence (DNA): TGTGCCAGTAGTATGAGCCCCTCTTCCTACAATGAGCAGTTCTTC. The variable domain in full, with the rest retrieved from reference TRBV19 and TRBJ2-1, is DGGITQSPKYLFRKEGQNVTLSCEQNLNHDAMYWYRQDPGQGLRLIYYSQIVNDFQKGDIAEGYSVSREKKESFPLTVTSAQKNPTAFYLCASSMSPSSYNEQFFGPGTRLTVL.

There are a few counts of this clone. V gene TRBV19 combines with J gene TRBJ2-3, with TRBD2 identical over 9 bases. Germline CDR1 is LNHDA and CDR2 is SQIVND (reference sequence). V lost 5 bases and J lost 3; bases outside the gene matches: 12. The CDR3 is 17 amino acids. CDR3: CASSGPLRAGGTDTQYF. The CDR3 DNA sequence: TGTGCCAGTAGTGGACCCCTTAGAGCGGGGGGAACAGATACGCAGTATTTT.

V and J are TRBV6-6 and TRBJ2-7; TRBD1 matches at 7 bases. Trimming at V came to 6 bases and at J to 2 bases, leaving 10 bases not matched to a gene. CDR1 and CDR2 (germline): MNHNY, SVGAGI (reference sequence). The CDR3 is made up of 15 amino acids. The CDR3 is CASSLTGSFTYEQYF. In DNA, the CDR3 is TGTGCCAGCAGCCTGACAGGGTCATTTACCTACGAGCAGTACTTC.

The chain combines TRBV10-3 with TRBJ2-1; D assignment may be TRBD1 or TRBD2 (6 bases each). Deletions cut 2 bases from V and 3 bases from J, with 14 bases between. The germline V gene encodes CDR1 ENHRY and CDR2 SYGVKD. The CDR3 is 16 amino acids. The CDR3 bases are TGTGCCATCAGTGAGAGGGGGGCAGGTCTCTACAATGAGCAGTTCTTC. This gives the protein CAISERGAGLYNEQFF.

J is TRBJ1-1 and V is TRBV27; D is unclear. Germline CDR1 MNHEY, CDR2 SMNVEV (reference sequence). The ends were cut back, 2 bases at V and 4 bases at J, with 11 bases in the middle. The CDR3 is made up of 14 amino acids. CDR3 nucleotide sequence: TGTGCCAGCAGTTTAGCCTCACCAGTCACTGAAGCTTTCTTT. The encoded protein is CASSLASPVTEAFF.

The genes are TRBV4-3 and TRBJ2-3; D not certain. This CDR3 contains 19 residues. V lost 2 bases and J lost 2, with 23 bases in between. Germline V gives CDR1 LGHNA, CDR2 YSLEER. The CDR3 nucleotides are TGCGCCAGCAGCCAATTTGCGTGGGGTGAAGAAGATAACACAGATACGCAGTATTTT. It encodes CASSQFAWGEEDNTDTQYF.

This chain joins TRBV28 and TRBJ2-1; the D is unclear. With 1 base removed from V and 5 bases from J, the gap between germline ends came to 9 bases. This CDR3 contains 14 residues. The germline V gene encodes CDR1 MDHEN and CDR2 SYDVKM. The CDR3 region has the DNA TGTGCCAGCAGTTTATTTGGACCCAACAATGAGCAGTTCTTC. It translates to CASSLFGPNNEQFF.

J is TRBJ2-7 and V is TRBV10-2, with unresolved D. Germline V CDR1 and CDR2: WSHSY, SAAADI. V was clipped by 3 bases and J by 0 bases, with 6 bases between them. The CDR3 is 13 amino acids. CDR3 protein: CASSEGYSYEQYF. The CDR3 bases are TGCGCCAGCAGTGAAGGGTACTCCTACGAGCAGTACTTC.

The rearrangement joins TRBV10-3 to TRBJ2-3, with D possibly TRBD2 on 5 matching bases. The V gene lost 2 bases and the J gene lost 4 bases, with 7 bases spanning the gap. CDR1 is ENHRY and CDR2 is SYGVKD in the germline V gene. The CDR3 loop spans 13 amino acids. The CDR3 sequence: CAISETAADTQYF. CDR3 nucleotide sequence: TGTGCCATCAGTGAGACAGCGGCAGATACGCAGTATTTT.

The chain links TRBV5-8 to TRBJ2-7; 8 bases line up with TRBD1. The CDR3 consists of 17 residues. The germline V gene encodes CDR1 SGHTS and CDR2 YDEGEE. V gave up 4 bases and J gave up 3 bases; unmatched junction bases: 15. CDR3 in amino acids: CASSPYDPDREYYEQYF. The CDR3 nucleotides read TGTGCCAGCAGCCCTTACGATCCGGACAGGGAATACTACGAGCAGTACTTC.

V and J are TRBV12-5 and TRBJ1-1, with 7 bases lining up with TRBD1. V gave up 8 bases and J gave up 1 base; unmatched junction bases: 7. Germline V gene data show CDR1 as LGHNT and CDR2 as FRNRAP. The CDR3 extends over 14 amino acids. The CDR3 sequence is CASRTEGANTEAFF. The CDR3 region has the DNA TGTGCTAGTAGGACAGAGGGGGCGAACACTGAAGCTTTCTTT.

This clone was counted between two and nine times. This chain uses TRBV11-3 with TRBJ2-5, with TRBD1 matching over 7 bases. The CDR3 sequence is 14 residues long. Per germline, CDR1 SGHNT and CDR2 YENEEA. The J segment lost 1 base and the V segment lost 3 bases, leaving 2 bases of the junction unmatched. CDR3 loop: CASSLDRSQETQYF. The CDR3 DNA follows: TGTGCCAGCAGCTTGGACAGGTCCCAAGAGACCCAGTACTTC. The variable domain in full, with the rest retrieved from reference TRBV11-3 and TRBJ2-5, is EAGVVQSPRYKIIEKKQPVAFWCNPISGHNTLYWYLQNLGQGPELLIRYENEEAVDDSQLPKDRFSAERLKGVDSTLKIQPAELGDSAVYLCASSLDRSQETQYFGPGTRLLVL.